The 21 T cell receptor beta chains presented below share a single source sample, sequenced in a study of post-analysis software for immune sequencing data. General study results and limits: When patients were compared with controls, roughly five TRBV segments were more frequent, TRBV5-6, TRBV5-1 and TRBV20-1 among them.

Tagging with unique molecular identifiers was a feature of the TCR beta cDNA libraries. TCRdb re-called the PCR reads through MiXCR, storing one row per CDR3 protein. The sample carries approximately 730,000 distinct CDR3 sequences, about 45% recorded once. Their cognate antigens are unknown. What was sequenced was blood. The receptor set was obtained from a girl aged 10 to 17 with multiple sclerosis.

This clonotype has more than one count but fewer than ten. The chain links TRBV29-1 to TRBJ2-7, with 13 bases identical to TRBD2. Looked up from germline, CDR1 is SQVTM and CDR2 is ANQGSEA. The junction had 6 bases not matched to a gene; V was cut back by 7 bases and J by 3 bases. This CDR3 is 14 amino acids long. This chain's CDR3 is CSERTSGSHYEQYF. The CDR3 DNA is TGCAGCGAAAGGACTAGCGGGAGTCACTACGAGCAGTACTTC.

The CDR3 DNA reads as TGTGCCAGCAGTTGGGCGGGCACAGATACGCAGTATTTT. It codes for CASSWAGTDTQYF. This chain uses TRBV27 with TRBJ2-3; no firm D call. V was trimmed by 4 bases and J by 1 base, leaving 6 bases between them. Germline CDR1 reads MNHEY; CDR2 reads SMNVEV (reference sequence). The CDR3 runs to 13 residues.

Only a few counts were recorded for this clonotype. The chain has TRBV7-2 and TRBJ2-7; D is ambiguous. Germline V gene lookup returns CDR1 SGHTA and CDR2 FQGNSA. Trimming left V 3 bases short and J 3 bases short, with 15 bases between. This CDR3 contains 15 residues. The CDR3 here is CASSLGWPQGYEQYF. The CDR3 DNA sequence: TGTGCCAGCAGCTTGGGGTGGCCCCAAGGCTACGAGCAGTACTTC.

This clonotype showed up many times. This chain uses TRBV6-6 with TRBJ2-4; possible D gene TRBD2, 5 bases. The germline V and J ends were trimmed by 2 bases and 0 bases, with 8 bases remaining between them. The germline gives CDR1 MNHNY, CDR2 SVGAGI (reference sequence). This CDR3 has 15 residues. The CDR3 here is CASSYTSGAKNIQYF. As DNA, the CDR3 is TGTGCCAGCAGTTACACCAGCGGAGCCAAAAACATTCAGTACTTC.

This chain connects TRBV5-1 to TRBJ2-5, with 8 bases identical to TRBD2. Germline V gene data show CDR1 as SGHRS and CDR2 as YFSETQ. The V and J ends lost 2 bases and 4 bases, in that order; junction bases with no gene match: 10. This CDR3 has 16 amino acids. In nucleotides, the CDR3 is TGCGCCAGCAGCTTTGTGTCGGGAGGGATCCGAGAGACCCAGTACTTC. It translates to CASSFVSGGIRETQYF.

The V gene is TRBV6-2 or TRBV6-3, the J gene TRBJ2-5; a weak D match, TRBD1 (6 bases). Trimming removed 6 bases from V and 3 bases from J, with 11 bases in between. This CDR3 contains 13 residues. Germline V gives CDR1 MNHEY, CDR2 SVGEGT. In nucleotides, the CDR3 is TGTGCCAGCAGACACAGGGACGAAGAGACCCAGTACTTC. This encodes CASRHRDEETQYF.

The rearrangement joins TRBV13 to TRBJ2-5, with 9 positions matching TRBD1. The J call is in doubt because the DNA end fits TRBJ2-7 better. In germline, CDR1 is PRHDT, CDR2 FYEKMQ (reference sequence). This CDR3 contains 15 residues. The CDR3 loop is CASSFFGTGRDEQYF. The CDR3 DNA follows: TGTGCCAGCAGCTTTTTCGGGACAGGGAGGGACGAGCAGTACTTC.

The count of this clonotype is one. This may come from a read error, since a much larger clone is one base off. CDR3 amino acids: CASSQGIYEQYF. Written as DNA, the CDR3 is TGTGCCAGCAGCCAGGGGATCTACGAGCAGTACTTC. This chain joins TRBV7-9 and TRBJ2-7; D may be TRBD1 (6 bases). Germline V gene lookup returns CDR1 SEHNR and CDR2 FQNEAQ (reference sequence). There are 12 residues in the CDR3. The V and J ends lost 5 bases and 3 bases respectively, with 8 bases between them.

This clonotype was detected only a few times. V is TRBV25-1 and J is TRBJ2-5; D uncertain. Trimming pared 4 bases from V and 2 bases from J, leaving 5 bases between. The V gene's germline CDR1 is MGHDK and CDR2 SYGVNS. The length of the CDR3 is 12 residues. DNA for the CDR3: TGTGCCAGCAGTGCCCTACAAGAGACCCAGTACTTC. Protein product: CASSALQETQYF. Full variable domain (missing parts from reference TRBV25-1 and TRBJ2-5): EADIYQTPRYLVIGTGKKITLECSQTMGHDKMYWYQQDPGMELHLIHYSYGVNSTEKGDLSSESTVSRIRTEHFPLTLESARPSHTSQYLCASSALQETQYFGPGTRLLVL.

This chain joins TRBV6-5 and TRBJ1-2; a possible D gene is TRBD1 (5 bases). The CDR3 has 15 amino acids. V lost 8 bases and J 7 bases, leaving 23 bases between the germline ends. Germline-derived CDR1 and CDR2 are MNHEY and SVGAGI. The CDR3: CASRERAKGTVGYTF. DNA of the CDR3: TGTGCCAGCCGCGAACGTGCGAAGGGGACGGTTGGCTACACCTTC.

This rearrangement joins TRBV6-2 or TRBV6-3 to TRBJ2-1; 7 bases fit TRBD2. The junction had 9 bases not matched to a gene; V was cut back by 6 bases and J by 13 bases. The V gene's germline CDR1 is MNHEY and CDR2 SVGEGT. CDR3 length equals 12 residues. The CDR3 nucleotides read TGTGCCAGCAGCCCGACCGCTAGCGGCCAGTTCTTC. Its translation: CASSPTASGQFF.

The rearrangement uses TRBV20-1 and TRBJ2-7, with 9 bases fitting TRBD1. Germline V CDR1 and CDR2: DFQATT, SNEGSKA (reference sequence). The CDR3 is 14 amino acids. With V trimmed by 1 base and J by 1 base, 2 bases remained unmatched. The CDR3 DNA sequence: TGCAGTGCTAGAGGGGGGACAGGGTCCTACGAGCAGTACTTC. It is translated as CSARGGTGSYEQYF.

The chain employs TRBV29-1 and TRBJ1-1, with D perhaps TRBD1 (5 bases). V was pared by 1 base and J by 6 bases, with 21 bases between. CDR3 length equals 16 residues. CDR1 and CDR2 from the germline V gene are SQVTM and ANQGSEA. For the CDR3, the DNA is TGCAGCGTTGAAGTCACCAGGGCCCTTGGGTTCGCTGAAGCTTTCTTT. Translated: CSVEVTRALGFAEAFF. Full variable domain (rest looked up from reference TRBV29-1 and TRBJ1-1): SAVISQKPSRDICQRGTSLTIQCQVDSQVTMMFWYRQQPGQSLTLIATANQGSEATYESGFVIDKFPISRPNLTFSTLTVSNMSPEDSSIYLCSVEVTRALGFAEAFFGQGTRLTVV.

This clonotype was recorded a few times. V is TRBV5-1 and J is TRBJ2-1; 11 bases align to TRBD2. The CDR3 totals 16 residues. CDR1 and CDR2 from the germline V gene are SGHRS and YFSETQ. V gave up 7 bases and J gave up 6 bases; unmatched junction bases: 12. Written as DNA, the CDR3 is TGCGCCAGCGGTAATAGCGGGAGGGCCCCAAGCAATGAGCAGTTCTTC. It encodes CASGNSGRAPSNEQFF.

The chain employs TRBV7-9 and TRBJ2-4; D remains unclear. The tail of the sequence fits TRBJ2-7 better, so the J call may be wrong. The germline V gene encodes CDR1 SEHNR and CDR2 FQNEAQ (reference sequence). The CDR3 runs 13 residues. CDR3 nucleotides: TGTGCCAGCAGCTCAGGACCGATCTACGAGCAGTACTTC. As protein: CASSSGPIYEQYF.

This clonotype appeared a few times. The chain joins TRBV5-6 to TRBJ2-3; D unclear. This CDR3 is built from 14 residues. Trimming removed 7 bases at V and 6 bases at J, with 18 bases between. Per the germline V gene, CDR1 is SGHDT and CDR2 is YYEEEE. The CDR3 DNA follows: TGTGCCAGCGATTCCTCCCTAAACACCGATACGCAGTATTTT. Translating gives CASDSSLNTDTQYF.

The chain combines TRBV30 with TRBJ2-1, with 7 bases identical to TRBD1. This CDR3 has 13 residues. V was pared by 8 bases and J by 1 base, with 5 bases of the junction left unmatched. Germline values: CDR1 GTSNPN, CDR2 SVGIG (reference sequence). The CDR3 reads CAAQGESYNEQFF. In nucleotides, the CDR3 is TGTGCCGCCCAGGGGGAATCCTACAATGAGCAGTTCTTC.

The V and J genes are TRBV27 and TRBJ2-7; 8 bases agree with TRBD2. This CDR3 has 15 amino acids. V dropped 5 bases and J dropped 3; count of bases not matched to a gene: 9. The germline V gene has CDR1 MNHEY and CDR2 SMNVEV (reference sequence). CDR3 sequence reads: CASSPRLAKIYEQYF. For the CDR3, the DNA is TGTGCCAGCAGTCCACGACTAGCGAAAATCTACGAGCAGTACTTC.

The chain employs TRBV30 and TRBJ2-1, with 10 bases fitting TRBD2. Germline values: CDR1 GTSNPN, CDR2 SVGIG (reference sequence). The CDR3 covers 12 residues. Trimming removed 5 bases from V and 9 bases from J; junction bases left unmatched: 4. The DNA for the CDR3 is TGTGCCTGGGAGCGGGAGGGCCGTGAGCAGTTCTTC. Residues: CAWEREGREQFF.

Only a few counts were recorded for this clonotype. This sequence joins TRBV20-1 and TRBJ2-1; the match to TRBD2 covers 14 bases. The germline V gene encodes CDR1 DFQATT and CDR2 SNEGSKA (reference sequence). The V segment lost 6 bases and the J segment 9 bases; nucleotides outside the gene matches: 10. The CDR3 sequence is 15 residues long. CDR3: CSALGLAGVKGEQFF. CDR3 nucleotide sequence: TGCAGTGCCCTGGGACTAGCGGGAGTGAAGGGTGAGCAGTTCTTC.

The chain carries TRBV18 and TRBJ2-1; 10 nucleotides line up with TRBD1. Germline V gene data show CDR1 as KGHSH and CDR2 as LQKENI. The CDR3 runs 16 residues. Trimming took 3 bases from V and 9 from J; bases not matched to a gene: 11. CDR3 region: CASSPPRDRGRGEQFF. The CDR3 bases are TGTGCCAGCTCACCGCCACGGGACAGGGGTCGCGGTGAGCAGTTCTTC.